These T cell receptor beta chains were read from a single sample in a study of cytomegalovirus exposure and HLA in healthy donors. Data came from immunoSEQ multiplex PCR; TCRdb stores just in-frame clones and leaves some out. The repertoire holds 120,000 to 150,000 clones, around 66% seen once, with over 5% in the top ten. The sequencing input was PBMCs. These receptors were obtained from a woman between 55 and 75 years old in good health and CMV-seronegative. CDR3s include the opening cysteine and the closing phenylalanine or tryptophan. D genes are given only for firm matches.

v_call	j_call	d_call	cdr3_length	cdr3_aa
TRBV4-2	TRBJ2-7	TRBD2	16	CASSQEGSGGADEQYF
TRBV2	TRBJ1-4	TRBD1	12	CASGTGREKLFF
TRBV10-3	TRBJ2-7	TRBD1	14	CAISGGQGTYEQYF
TRBV7-2	TRBJ1-3	TRBD1	15	CASSPGTDSGNTIYF
TRBV5-1	TRBJ1-6	.	18	CASSLEPQHSSYNSPLHF
TRBV14	TRBJ2-5	.	15	CASSQSLAPQETQYF
TRBV28	TRBJ2-6	.	15	CASSLQGSGANVLTF
TRBV6-5	TRBJ2-7	TRBD2	13	CASRGLSGTEQYF
TRBV10-1	TRBJ1-1	.	15	CASRTTVRAPAEAFF
TRBV6-4	TRBJ2-1	.	13	CASSALFGGEQFF
TRBV7-2	TRBJ2-3	TRBD2	17	CASSPPGLAGRGDTQYF
TRBV7-2	TRBJ1-5	TRBD1	17	CASSLDGTGGVFQPQHF
TRBV28	TRBJ2-1	.	10	CASSFDEQFF
TRBV28	TRBJ2-3	.	20	CASSLLGRGRTSRTPNTQYF
TRBV19	TRBJ2-2	TRBD2	14	CASSVGLATGELFF
TRBV7-2	TRBJ1-6	TRBD1	15	CASRGLGQGGSPLHF
TRBV11-2	TRBJ1-2	TRBD1	14	CASRRTGGAGGYTF
TRBV19	TRBJ2-7	TRBD1	14	CASSTRTGPAEQYF
TRBV4-1	TRBJ2-7	.	17	CASSQDTPGSPLYEQYF
TRBV6-6	TRBJ2-3	TRBD2	15	CASSRLAGHGDTQYF
TRBV7-2	TRBJ2-7	TRBD2	13	CASSLVAGDGQYF
TRBV7-2	TRBJ2-3	TRBD2	15	CASTRASGDPDTQYF
TRBV2	TRBJ2-1	.	15	CASSPLASSYNEQFF
TRBV5-1	TRBJ2-5	TRBD1	14	CASSTGTGWETQYF
TRBV28	TRBJ2-5	.	12	CASSLPRETQYF
TRBV5-1	TRBJ2-2	.	15	CASSLVLGATGELFF
TRBV4-2	TRBJ2-3	TRBD2	16	CASSQGSGLNTDTQYF
TRBV19	TRBJ1-2	.	15	CASSIRHRQLYGYTF
TRBV20-1	TRBJ1-1	TRBD1	11	CSASGQPAAFF
TRBV15	TRBJ2-6	TRBD1	17	CATSRQATGTGANVLTF
TRBV7-2	TRBJ2-7	.	14	CASSVMTSSYEQYF
TRBV7-9	TRBJ1-1	TRBD1	16	CASSFAGTGAHTEAFF